This T cell receptor beta chain was sequenced for a study of blood T cells in healthy people across ages (dated by TCRdb to about 2015). Context from the whole study: In model experiments, template switching captured about one uniquely barcoded TCR beta cDNA molecule for every two T cells. The donors were split into four age groups: young (average around 15 years), middle-aged (more than 35), aged (approximately 60) and long-lived (over 75). To avoid experimental bias, donors of different ages were spread randomly across the sequencing lanes. The study measured age-related changes in TCR beta repertoire diversity using deep sequencing normalized with unique cDNA molecular identifiers. The study analyzed two additional independent replicas of 1 million unique cDNA reads from the same blood draw for two donors, one aged 18 to 29 and one aged 80 or older. The paper's findings and limits, for the study overall: The CMV infection status of donors was not known, potentially confounding age-related changes in expanded clonotypes. Estimates of total diversity based on one million sequenced T cells were regarded as lower bounds and as underestimates. The percentage of naive T cells measured by flow cytometry correlated strongly with observed TCR beta diversity. Compared with the aged group, the long-lived group had more naive CD4+ T cells, fewer expanded clones and increased TCR diversity, suggesting age selection. Conclusive comparison of naive and antigen-experienced compartments was prevented by the profiling of bulk unsorted PBMCs. As age increased, observed TCR beta diversity per million T cells dropped in a roughly linear way, and a significant reduction was already evident by age around 41.

The receptor library was made with 5' RACE. Instrument on record: Illumina HiSeq 2500. A second 7 to 11 cycle PCR used a sample-barcoded 5' primer and a J-beta primer mix. A unique molecular identifier was introduced onto each TCR beta cDNA molecule by a template-switch 5' adaptor carrying 12 random nucleotides. Each sample yielded at least 2.5 million CDR3-containing paired-end reads. All of the RNA was converted into first-strand cDNA using the Mint cDNA synthesis kit, with a TRBC-specific oligonucleotide serving as the primer. Following uracil-DNA glycosylase treatment, all cDNA underwent a first 18-cycle PCR with the universal primers M1SS and BC2_uni_R. The authors processed their data as follows. Each sample was normalized by randomly selecting 1 million high-quality reads, each carrying a distinct molecular identifier. Instead of being binned into consensus sequences, reads with shared molecular identifiers were discarded. MiTCR, set to a Q25 quality threshold and the strictest error-elimination algorithm, was used for CDR3 identification, clonotype clustering and error correction. A nonparametric unseen species model with Euler transformation was used to estimate a lower bound on total TCR beta diversity. Clones were called with MiXCR by TCRdb after fastp trimmed the public reads at Q25, and only in-frame beta chains were retained. One record per CDR3 amino acid sequence lists the most common genes and DNA. These V and J calls rely on TCRdb rather than the paper's analysis. The sample profile shows more than 1,400,000 distinct CDR3 sequences; roughly 40% of them were found once. The ten largest clones represent 7.9% of the sample.

This clonotype was seen more than once but under ten times. What this receptor recognizes is not known. One junction end disagrees with the germline gene, perhaps due to a read error. Donors were a few dozen systemically healthy Caucasian individuals from Russia aged roughly 6 to 90 years. Around 10 milliliters of peripheral blood were drawn from each donor into EDTA-treated Vacutainer tubes. Ficoll-Paque density-gradient centrifugation was used to isolate PBMCs, with at least 6 million per sample. Total RNA, at least 6 micrograms per sample, was extracted from PBMCs with Trizol reagent. Naive CD45RAhigh/CD27high T cell percentages were measured by flow cytometry on a PBMC aliquot from every donor. Taken from cysteine to phenylalanine, the CDR3 has 14 residues. Of the read, only the CDR3 DNA is kept; its 42 bases are in frame from base 1. The germline V gene (reference sequence) sets CDR1 to LGHDT and CDR2 to YNNKEL.

Sequences were obtained from blood. This chain is built from TRBV3-1 and TRBJ2-3; tentative D gene TRBD2, with 5 bases matching. The receptor was isolated from a woman aged 18-29 years in good health. CDR3 sequence: CASTQGGGTDTQYF. In nucleotide form, the sequence is TGTGCCAGCACCCAAGGTGGAGGTACAGATACGCAGTATTTT.